This passage covers 14 T cell receptor beta chains from one sample sequenced in a study of Tregs in tolerant kidney transplant recipients. Their target antigens are unknown. Profiled with immunoSEQ multiplex PCR; TCRdb holds only in-frame clones, not every one. The table has around 1,400 clones, 40% to 45% seen once. The sequenced sample consisted of Tregs from blood grown in culture. These receptors were collected from a human donor in good health.

This clone has only one observation. This chain joins TRBV9 and TRBJ1-2; 7 nucleotides match TRBD1. The CDR3 sequence is 13 residues long. Germline values: CDR1 SGDLS, CDR2 YYNGEE. J lost 8 bases, V lost 4 bases, and 8 bases had no gene match. For the CDR3, the DNA is TGTGCCAGCAGCTCAGGGGGGGGTGACGGCTACACCTTC. It translates to CASSSGGGDGYTF.

About this clone: An end of the junction does not agree with germline; a read error may underlie this. The V and J genes are TRBV5-3 and TRBJ2-5; D remains unclear. TRBV5-3 is an open reading frame, and its role is uncertain. The CDR3 is 12 residues long. CDR3 region: CASSFAQETQYF. CDR3 coding DNA: TGTGCCAGCAGCTTCGCGCAAGAGACCCAGTACTTC.

About this clone: A read error likely explains this, since a far larger clone differs by one base. The genes are TRBV7-6 and TRBJ2-7; 7 bases line up with TRBD1. CDR3 size: 14 residues. Per the germline V gene, CDR1 is SGHVS and CDR2 is FNYEAQ. V was clipped by 5 bases and J by 3 bases; unmatched bases: 7. The CDR3 spells CASSPETGVYEQYF. CDR3 sequence (DNA): TGTGCCAGCAGCCCGGAAACAGGGGTCTACGAGCAGTACTTC.

This clone was seen only a few times. The chain carries TRBV7-1 and TRBJ2-7; no clear D. TRBV7-1 is identified as an open reading frame with a role that is uncertain. The CDR3 runs to 15 residues. The V end was cut by 5 bases, the J end by 1 base, with 15 bases between. Written as DNA, the CDR3 is TGTGCCAGCAGCCGATCAGGCACAAGGTCCTACGAGCAGTACTTC. Its protein product is CASSRSGTRSYEQYF.

The V call is TRBV4-1, the J call TRBJ1-2; D is undetermined. V gave up 0 bases and J gave up 2 bases, with 4 bases separating them. Germline CDR1 is MGHRA and CDR2 is YSYEKL. This CDR3 contains 13 residues. This CDR3 is CASSQDWNYGYTF. Here the CDR3 DNA reads TGCGCCAGCAGCCAAGATTGGAACTATGGCTACACCTTC.

A word on this clone: With only one base between it and a far larger clone, this is likely a read error. At the DNA level, this CDR3 is encoded by other sequences in the same sample as well. The genes are TRBV11-1 and TRBJ2-5, with TRBD1 matching over 11 bases. The CDR3 is 19 residues long. Looked up from germline, CDR1 is SGHAT and CDR2 is FQDESV (reference sequence). Trimming removed 1 base from V and 2 bases from J; junction bases left unmatched: 12. The CDR3 spells CASSLVRGTRDRGQETQYF. CDR3 in DNA: TGTGCCAGCAGCTTAGTAAGAGGTACTAGGGACAGGGGGCAAGAGACCCAGTACTTC.

This clone was recorded a few times. The rearrangement uses TRBV7-2 and TRBJ2-1, with D possibly TRBD2 on 5 matching bases. V dropped 3 bases and J dropped 5 bases, with 11 bases sitting between them. Germline assignment: CDR1 SGHTA and CDR2 FQGNSA. The CDR3 sequence is 14 residues long. The CDR3 DNA is TGTGCCAGCAGCTTTGGACGGGGAAACAATGAGCAGTTCTTC. It is translated as CASSFGRGNNEQFF.

J is TRBJ2-7 and V is TRBV6-6; D not resolved. Germline CDR1 is MNHNY and CDR2 is SVGAGI (reference sequence). The CDR3 is 11 amino acids. The V and J ends lost 2 bases and 5 bases respectively, with 4 bases between them. CDR3 residues: CASSYGHEQYF. CDR3 bases: TGTGCCAGCAGTTACGGGCACGAGCAGTACTTC.

The chain uses TRBV5-8 and TRBJ1-2; 7 nucleotides line up with TRBD1. CDR3 length equals 16 residues. The germline gives CDR1 SGHTS, CDR2 YDEGEE. The junction had 15 bases not matched to a gene; V was cut back by 4 bases and J by 6 bases. The DNA of the CDR3 is TGTGCCAGCAGCCAACCATTATCACGGACAGGAGATGGCTACACCTTC. Amino acid sequence: CASSQPLSRTGDGYTF.

The table lists this clone with a few counts. The genes are TRBV27 and TRBJ1-5; 9 nucleotides line up with TRBD1. Germline V gene sequence: CDR1 MNHEY, CDR2 SMNVEV (reference sequence). The CDR3 runs 16 residues. V was pared by 7 bases and J by 4 bases, with 11 bases of the junction left unmatched. The CDR3 coding sequence is TGTGCCAGCAACCCTATGGGACAGGGTATGAATCAGCCCCAGCATTTT. Amino acids: CASNPMGQGMNQPQHF.

The chain combines TRBV11-2 with TRBJ2-5; D unclear. Trimming shortened V by 0 bases and J by 4 bases, and 0 bases separated the two germline ends. The CDR3 length is 11 residues. Germline V gene sequence: CDR1 SGHAT, CDR2 FQNNGV. The CDR3 coding sequence is TGTGCCAGCAGCTTAGAAGAGACCCAGTACTTC. Its translation: CASSLEETQYF.

By share, this clone counts as medium-sized. V and J are TRBV2 and TRBJ1-5; TRBD1 agrees at 10 bases. V lost 7 bases and J lost 6; bases outside the gene matches: 9. The CDR3 has 15 amino acids. The germline V gene encodes CDR1 SNHLY and CDR2 FYNNEI. CDR3 in amino acids: CASTPDRGRGQPQHF. The CDR3 DNA follows: TGTGCCAGCACTCCCGACAGGGGGCGCGGTCAGCCCCAGCATTTT.

The chain links TRBV7-6 to TRBJ2-2, with D maybe TRBD1 (6 bases). Trimming stripped 3 bases from V and 5 bases from J, with 10 bases between. This CDR3 region has 14 residues. Germline V gives CDR1 SGHVS, CDR2 FNYEAQ. CDR3 residues: CASSFTGLTGELFF. CDR3 nucleotide sequence: TGTGCCAGCAGCTTTACAGGGTTAACCGGGGAGCTGTTTTTT.

This rearrangement joins TRBV6-5 to TRBJ2-1; 9 bases line up with TRBD2. The trim removed 5 bases at V and 7 bases at J, leaving 6 bases unmatched. CDR1 MNHEY and CDR2 SVGAGI come from the germline V gene. The length of the CDR3 is 14 residues. CDR3 nucleotides: TGTGCCAGCAGTCCCGGGACTAGCCGGAATGAGCAGTTCTTC. Its protein product is CASSPGTSRNEQFF.